This T cell receptor (beta chain) was recorded in a study of blood T cell repertoires in COVID-19. Germline lookup yields CDR1 LNHNV and CDR2 YYDKDF (reference sequence). This CDR3 region has 16 residues. V lost 5 bases to trimming and J lost 4 bases; unmatched junction nucleotides: 9. Generated by immunoSEQ multiplex PCR, the TCRdb table keeps only in-frame clones and is missing some. The sample holds 90,000 to 130,000 clones; around three quarters are singletons and the top ten take under 10%. The chain links TRBV15 to TRBJ1-4; 8 bases line up with TRBD1. The TCR comes from a woman aged 55-69 years with acute or convalescent COVID-19. The sequenced material came from peripheral blood. The CDR3 nucleotides are TGTGCCACCAGCCACGGGACAGGTGGATTTAATGAAAAACTGTTTTTT. Encoded protein: CATSHGTGGFNEKLFF.